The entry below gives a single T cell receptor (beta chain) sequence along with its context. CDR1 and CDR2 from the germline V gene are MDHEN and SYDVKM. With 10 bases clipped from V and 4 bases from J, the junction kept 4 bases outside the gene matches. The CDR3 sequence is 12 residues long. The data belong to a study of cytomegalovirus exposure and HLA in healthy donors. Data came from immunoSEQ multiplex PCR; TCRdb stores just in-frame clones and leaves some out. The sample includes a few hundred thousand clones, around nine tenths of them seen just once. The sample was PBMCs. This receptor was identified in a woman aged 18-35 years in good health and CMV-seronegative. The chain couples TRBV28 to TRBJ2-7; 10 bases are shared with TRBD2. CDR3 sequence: CATRTSGYEQYF. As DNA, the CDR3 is TGTGCCACCAGGACTAGCGGTTACGAGCAGTACTTC.